This is a list of T cell receptor beta chains from one sample in a study of T cell changes during pregnancy in multiple sclerosis. TCRdb's copy holds only in-frame clones and misses some; the assay was immunoSEQ multiplex PCR. Found here are 100,000 or so clones, approximately 92% of them singletons; the top ten hold over 2.5%. Sequences were derived from peripheral blood, sampled in the second trimester of pregnancy. The receptor source for this set is a female donor with multiple sclerosis, enrolled in a pregnancy study. The CDR3 runs from the conserved cysteine through the conserved F or W. D genes are given only for firm matches. For some rows the clone size is stated as once, few or many, or as a class when expanded; others skip it.

D gene: TRBD1
V gene: TRBV7-8
clone size: .
J gene: TRBJ1-2
CDR3 protein: CASSLGTGVGYTF
CDR3 DNA: TGTGCCAGCAGCTTAGGTACAGGGGTAGGCTACACCTTC

D gene: TRBD1
V gene: TRBV6-5
clone size: few
J gene: TRBJ1-4
CDR3 protein: CASKGGTGGEKLFF
CDR3 DNA: TGTGCCAGCAAGGGGGGGACAGGAGGGGAAAAACTGTTTTTT

D gene: .
V gene: TRBV28
clone size: .
J gene: TRBJ2-2
CDR3 protein: CASRRRLTGTGELFF
CDR3 DNA: TGTGCCAGCCGAAGGCGACTGACGGGTACCGGGGAGCTGTTTTTT

D gene: TRBD2
V gene: TRBV5-1
clone size: .
J gene: TRBJ2-1
CDR3 protein: CASSFGTSGIVAGEQFF
CDR3 DNA: TGCGCCAGCAGCTTCGGGACTAGCGGGATTGTGGCTGGTGAGCAGTTCTTC

D gene: .
V gene: TRBV7-9
clone size: .
J gene: TRBJ1-5
CDR3 protein: CASSGVSDQPQHF
CDR3 DNA: TGTGCCAGCAGCGGTGTGAGTGATCAGCCCCAGCATTTT

D gene: TRBD2
V gene: TRBV6-5
clone size: .
J gene: TRBJ2-7
CDR3 protein: CASSYYGAGGLSEQYF
CDR3 DNA: TGTGCCAGCAGTTACTACGGGGCGGGAGGGCTGAGTGAGCAGTACTTC

D gene: .
V gene: TRBV6-5
clone size: .
J gene: TRBJ2-3
CDR3 protein: CASSYSGGGPSDTQYF
CDR3 DNA: TGTGCCAGCAGTTACTCAGGGGGAGGGCCCTCAGATACGCAGTATTTT

D gene: TRBD2
V gene: TRBV2
clone size: .
J gene: TRBJ2-3
CDR3 protein: CASRGGGGRGSDTQYF
CDR3 DNA: TGTGCCAGCAGAGGAGGGGGCGGGAGGGGTTCGGATACGCAGTATTTT

D gene: .
V gene: TRBV27
clone size: .
J gene: TRBJ2-2
CDR3 protein: CASSQLQGWAGELFF
CDR3 DNA: TGTGCCAGCAGTCAACTACAGGGTTGGGCCGGGGAGCTGTTTTTT

D gene: .
V gene: TRBV29-1
clone size: .
J gene: TRBJ2-5
CDR3 protein: CSVRGALSETQYF
CDR3 DNA: TGCAGCGTTCGGGGGGCTCTGTCAGAGACCCAGTACTTC

D gene: .
V gene: TRBV30
clone size: .
J gene: TRBJ2-2
CDR3 protein: CACNPPGGELFF
CDR3 DNA: TGTGCCTGCAACCCCCCCGGCGGGGAGCTGTTTTTT

D gene: .
V gene: TRBV19
clone size: .
J gene: TRBJ2-2
CDR3 protein: CATFRGTGELFF
CDR3 DNA: TGTGCGACTTTCCGGGGAACCGGGGAGCTGTTTTTT

D gene: .
V gene: TRBV5-1
clone size: .
J gene: TRBJ1-1
CDR3 protein: CASSLARPTEAFF
CDR3 DNA: TGCGCCAGCAGCTTAGCGAGGCCCACTGAAGCTTTCTTT

D gene: .
V gene: TRBV28
clone size: once
J gene: TRBJ2-3
CDR3 protein: CASSLLGAGTDTQYF
CDR3 DNA: TGTGCCAGCAGCCTCCTGGGGGCGGGTACAGATACGCAGTATTTT

D gene: .
V gene: TRBV27
clone size: .
J gene: TRBJ2-5
CDR3 protein: CASSLWGRQETQYF
CDR3 DNA: TGTGCCAGCAGTTTATGGGGCAGACAAGAGACCCAGTACTTC